The 26 T cell receptor beta chains presented below share a single source sample, sequenced in a study of T-cell reconstitution after alpha-beta-depleted transplantation in children. Preparation of the TCRbeta library was carried out with unique molecular identifiers. TCRdb recomputed calls from the PCR reads with MiXCR, one row per CDR3 protein. Of 140,000 to 150,000 distinct CDR3 sequences in the sample, about 9% were seen once. Material: PBMCs, mostly from graft donor cells, obtained 180 days after TCRalphabeta/CD19-depleted stem cell transplant. The receptors come from a female patient aged 2-9 years who had a stem cell transplant for congenital amegakaryocytic thrombocytopenia, so the T cells may come from the graft donor.

The gene calls are TRBV27 and TRBJ1-2, with a tentative D call TRBD1 (5 bases). Between the trimmed V and J ends, which lost 4 bases and 7 bases, there was a span of 16 bases. Looked up from germline, CDR1 is MNHEY and CDR2 is SMNVEV (reference sequence). The CDR3 spans 14 residues. CDR3 DNA sequence: TGTGCCAGCAGTTCCGTCGTCGGGGGAGGTGGCTACACCTTC. It translates to CASSSVVGGGGYTF.

This clonotype was observed a handful of times. This sequence joins TRBV3-1 and TRBJ2-3; the match to TRBD2 covers 10 bases. This CDR3 has 15 amino acids. V shed 6 bases and J 2 bases; nucleotides not matched to a gene: 5. CDR1 LGHDT and CDR2 YNNKEL come from the germline V gene (reference sequence). The DNA for the CDR3 is TGTGCCAGCAGGCAACTAGCGGGGTCCACAGATACGCAGTATTTT. Its translation is CASRQLAGSTDTQYF.

This clonotype was detected ten times or more. J is TRBJ1-1 and V is TRBV20-1, with D tentatively TRBD1 (5 bases). Per the germline V gene, CDR1 is DFQATT and CDR2 is SNEGSKA (reference sequence). The germline V and J ends were trimmed by 3 bases and 1 base, with 9 bases remaining between them. The CDR3 is 13 residues long. The CDR3 protein is CSARGTGNTEAFF. CDR3 DNA: TGCAGTGCTAGGGGAACAGGGAACACTGAAGCTTTCTTT.

As for this clonotype: A much larger clone lies one base from this, so it may be a read error. The genes are TRBV7-3 and TRBJ2-1, with 10 bases fitting TRBD2. This CDR3 has 13 residues. The V gene's germline CDR1 is SGHTA and CDR2 FQGTGA. The V gene end was trimmed by 4 bases and the J gene end by 12 bases; junction bases not matched to a gene: 6. CDR3 DNA sequence: TGTGCCAGCAGCTCTAGCGGGAGTTCTGTGCAGTTCTTC. Translating it yields CASSSSGSSVQFF.

The V gene is TRBV6-2 or TRBV6-3, the J gene TRBJ2-1, with 14 bases matching TRBD2. V shed 7 bases and J 0 bases; nucleotides not matched to a gene: 20. The CDR3 consists of 22 residues. Germline lookup yields CDR1 MNHEY and CDR2 SVGEGT. This CDR3 reads CASTLPKPGLAGEGSSYNEQFF. Here the CDR3 DNA reads TGTGCCAGCACCCTCCCCAAGCCGGGACTAGCGGGGGAAGGGAGCTCCTACAATGAGCAGTTCTTC.

This clonotype has only a few counts. The V call is TRBV18, the J call TRBJ2-1; 13 nucleotides line up with TRBD2. This CDR3 contains 16 residues. Germline V gene data show CDR1 as KGHSH and CDR2 as LQKENI. J lost 8 bases, V lost 2 bases, and 6 bases had no gene match. CDR3 DNA sequence: TGTGCCAGCTCACCAGGGACTAGCGGGAACGGCCATGAGCAGTTCTTC. The encoded protein is CASSPGTSGNGHEQFF. Using reference TRBV18 and TRBJ2-1 for the parts outside the CDR3, the full variable domain is NAGVMQNPRHLVRRRGQEARLRCSPMKGHSHVYWYRQLPEEGLKFMVYLQKENIIDESGMPKERFSAEFPKEGPSILRIQQVVRGDSAAYFCASSPGTSGNGHEQFFGPGTRLTVL.

At least ten counts were recorded for this clonotype. The chain has TRBV29-1 and TRBJ2-1; D remains ambiguous. Trimming shortened V by 3 bases and J by 3 bases, and 6 bases separated the two germline ends. Per the germline V gene, CDR1 is SQVTM and CDR2 is ANQGSEA. The CDR3 sequence is 12 residues long. Written as DNA, the CDR3 is TGCAGCGTTGATATAGGCTACAATGAGCAGTTCTTC. It is translated as CSVDIGYNEQFF.

This clonotype was recorded at least ten times. This sequence joins TRBV5-6 and TRBJ1-1; tentative D call: TRBD1 (5 bases). CDR3 length equals 13 residues. Trimming cost V 0 bases and J 3 bases, with 6 bases left between them. The germline gives CDR1 SGHDT, CDR2 YYEEEE. The CDR3 DNA is TGTGCCAGCAGCTTGGACAGGCACACTGAAGCTTTCTTT. This codes for CASSLDRHTEAFF.

The rearrangement links TRBV10-3 to TRBJ2-2; D is tentatively TRBD1 or TRBD2 (6 bases each). V dropped 3 bases and J dropped 4 bases, with 12 bases sitting between them. The CDR3 length is 15 residues. The V gene's germline CDR1 is ENHRY and CDR2 SYGVKD. The CDR3 reads CAISDLQGGTGELFF. The CDR3 nucleotides are TGTGCCATCAGTGACCTACAGGGAGGCACCGGGGAGCTGTTTTTT.

This clonotype came up many times. The chain combines TRBV5-1 with TRBJ1-2; 7 bases fit TRBD1. V lost 0 bases and J lost 1; bases outside the gene matches: 3. This CDR3 contains 15 residues. CDR1 and CDR2 from the germline V gene are SGHRS and YFSETQ. CDR3 region: CASSLAWDSNYGYTF. CDR3 bases: TGCGCCAGCAGCTTGGCCTGGGACAGTAACTATGGCTACACCTTC.

This chain links TRBV7-8 with TRBJ1-1; no definite D call. Germline V gene lookup returns CDR1 SGHVS and CDR2 FQNEAQ. V gave up 0 bases and J gave up 0 bases, with 14 bases separating them. The length of the CDR3 is 17 residues. CDR3 DNA sequence: TGTGCCAGCAGCTTAGCGTACACCCCGGCCATGAACACTGAAGCTTTCTTT. The encoded protein is CASSLAYTPAMNTEAFF. Full variable domain (remainder filled in from reference TRBV7-8 and TRBJ1-1): GAGVSQSPRYKVAKRGQDVALRCDPISGHVSLFWYQQALGQGPEFLTYFQNEAQLDKSGLPSDRFFAERPEGSVSTLKIQRTQQEDSAVYLCASSLAYTPAMNTEAFFGQGTRLTVV.

This chain connects TRBV14 to TRBJ2-4, with a weak D call TRBD1 (5 bases). Between the trimmed V and J ends, which lost 3 bases and 0 bases, there was a span of 12 bases. The CDR3 consists of 16 residues. Per germline, CDR1 SGHDN and CDR2 FVKESK. The CDR3 sequence: CASSQGRGLAKNIQYF. CDR3 DNA sequence: TGTGCCAGCAGCCAGGGGCGCGGCCTAGCCAAAAACATTCAGTACTTC.

This clonotype was recorded at least ten times. This rearrangement joins TRBV5-6 to TRBJ2-1; D perhaps matches TRBD2 (5 bases). This CDR3 comprises 12 residues. Trimming removed 4 bases from V and 4 bases from J, with 6 bases in between. Germline V lookup: CDR1 SGHDT, CDR2 YYEEEE. CDR3 coding DNA: TGTGCCAGCAGCCGACTATACAATGAGCAGTTCTTC. Translation gives CASSRLYNEQFF. Filled out from reference TRBV5-6 and TRBJ2-1, the complete variable domain reads DAGVTQSPTHLIKTRGQQVTLRCSPKSGHDTVSWYQQALGQGPQFIFQYYEEEERQRGNFPDRFSGHQFPNYSSELNVNALLLGDSALYLCASSRLYNEQFFGPGTRLTVL.

The table lists this clonotype with a few counts. The chain joins TRBV29-1 to TRBJ1-2; D gene ambiguous. Trimming shortened V by 4 bases and J by 7 bases, and 4 bases separated the two germline ends. The CDR3 covers 9 residues. Germline V gives CDR1 SQVTM, CDR2 ANQGSEA. CDR3 sequence reads: CSVGPGYTF. The CDR3 DNA follows: TGCAGCGTTGGCCCTGGCTACACCTTC. Combining the CDR3 with reference TRBV29-1 and TRBJ1-2 gives the whole variable domain SAVISQKPSRDICQRGTSLTIQCQVDSQVTMMFWYRQQPGQSLTLIATANQGSEATYESGFVIDKFPISRPNLTFSTLTVSNMSPEDSSIYLCSVGPGYTFGSGTRLTVV.

The chain joins TRBV21-1 to TRBJ2-2; no check of the table's D call, TRBD1, against the DNA was made. TRBV21-1 is noted as a pseudogene. There are 15 residues in the CDR3. The CDR3 loop is CASSTGTGGTGELFF. The CDR3 nucleotides read TGTGCCAGCAGCACCGGGACAGGGGGCACCGGGGAGCTGTTTTTT.

This clonotype occurred many times. J is TRBJ2-1 and V is TRBV4-1; D is ambiguous. Looked up from germline, CDR1 is MGHRA and CDR2 is YSYEKL. CDR3 size: 20 residues. Trimming stripped 4 bases from V and 7 bases from J, with 32 bases between. In nucleotides, the CDR3 is TGCGCCAGCAGCCTCCCAATTCACGTTGATCGCCTCCTAGAGAGTAATGAGCAGTTCTTC. Its protein is CASSLPIHVDRLLESNEQFF.

This clonotype showed up many times. J is TRBJ2-1 and V is TRBV11-3; D might be TRBD2 (6 bases). The CDR3 has 13 amino acids. Germline lookup yields CDR1 SGHNT and CDR2 YENEEA. V dropped 5 bases and J dropped 8 bases, with 13 bases sitting between them. CDR3 protein: CASSRLDRDEQFF. Here the CDR3 DNA reads TGTGCCAGCAGCCGACTAGATAGGGATGAGCAGTTCTTC. Supplemented by reference TRBV11-3 and TRBJ2-1, the full variable domain reads EAGVVQSPRYKIIEKKQPVAFWCNPISGHNTLYWYLQNLGQGPELLIRYENEEAVDDSQLPKDRFSAERLKGVDSTLKIQPAELGDSAVYLCASSRLDRDEQFFGPGTRLTVL.

This clonotype showed up many times. The chain uses TRBV3-1 and TRBJ2-3; unclear D gene. V shed 1 base and J shed 0 bases, with 11 bases lying between them. Germline V gene lookup returns CDR1 LGHDT and CDR2 YNNKEL (reference sequence). The length of the CDR3 is 16 residues. This chain's CDR3 is CASSQAPASSTDTQYF. Written as DNA, the CDR3 is TGTGCCAGCAGCCAAGCGCCAGCGTCTAGCACAGATACGCAGTATTTT.

This clonotype came up many times. The gene calls are TRBV5-5 and TRBJ1-6; TRBD1 matches 10 bases. This CDR3 spans 16 amino acids. The junction had 9 bases not matched to a gene; V was cut back by 3 bases and J by 9 bases. Germline CDR1 SGHKS, CDR2 YYEKEE (reference sequence). The chain's CDR3 is CASSSVPGQGISPLHF. Here the CDR3 DNA reads TGTGCCAGCAGCTCTGTTCCGGGACAGGGGATTTCACCCCTCCACTTT.

The rearrangement uses TRBV27 and TRBJ1-6; D is unclear. Germline CDR1 reads MNHEY; CDR2 reads SMNVEV (reference sequence). V gave up 2 bases and J gave up 10 bases, with 9 bases separating them. The CDR3 extends over 13 amino acids. The CDR3 bases are TGTGCCAGCAGTTTAATTAGGACCTCACCCCTCCACTTT. It is translated as CASSLIRTSPLHF.

This chain connects TRBV20-1 to TRBJ2-1; 11 bases map to TRBD2. V was clipped by 3 bases and J by 2 bases; unmatched bases: 6. The V gene's germline CDR1 is DFQATT and CDR2 SNEGSKA (reference sequence). The CDR3 has 16 residues. The CDR3 protein is CSASSGGAQAYNEQFF. As DNA, the CDR3 is TGCAGTGCTAGTAGCGGGGGGGCCCAAGCCTACAATGAGCAGTTCTTC.

This clonotype was observed at least ten times. J is TRBJ1-5 and V is TRBV28; D unclear. This CDR3 region has 13 residues. CDR1 and CDR2 (germline): MDHEN, SYDVKM. Trimming cost V 7 bases and J 3 bases, with 10 bases left between them. The CDR3 protein is CASTRSNNQPQHF. The CDR3 DNA sequence: TGTGCCAGCACCCGGTCTAACAATCAGCCCCAGCATTTT.

This clonotype was counted many times. This sequence joins TRBV28 and TRBJ2-3; TRBD2 agrees at 10 bases. The germline V gene encodes CDR1 MDHEN and CDR2 SYDVKM. The CDR3 sequence is 15 residues long. J was trimmed by 5 bases and V by 4 bases; bases with no gene match: 6. DNA for the CDR3: TGTGCCAGCAGTTCGAGCGGGAGGGCCAGAGATACGCAGTATTTT. As protein: CASSSSGRARDTQYF.

Ten or more counts support this clonotype. This chain uses TRBV12-3 or TRBV12-4 with TRBJ2-7; D might be TRBD1 (6 bases). V lost 5 bases, J lost 4 bases, and 9 bases lay in between. CDR3 length: 12 residues. As DNA, the CDR3 is TGTGCCAGCAGTACCACAGGGTACGAGCAGTACTTC. Translating it yields CASSTTGYEQYF.

In this sample, this clonotype turned up a few times. The CDR3 protein is CASTDPGQGPDTQYF. DNA for the CDR3: TGTGCCAGCACGGATCCGGGACAGGGCCCAGATACGCAGTATTTT. The J gene is TRBJ2-3, the V gene TRBV28; 9 nucleotides agree with TRBD1. Germline CDR1 MDHEN, CDR2 SYDVKM. The CDR3 sequence is 15 residues long. After removal of 7 bases from V and 4 bases from J, the junction contained 9 bases not matched to a gene.

V and J are TRBV10-2 and TRBJ1-1; no reliable D call. CDR3 length: 12 amino acids. Germline V gives CDR1 WSHSY, CDR2 SAAADI. Between the trimmed V and J ends, which lost 2 bases and 8 bases, there was a span of 9 bases. Here the CDR3 reads CASSEPTLEAFF. CDR3 coding DNA: TGCGCCAGCAGTGAGCCGACACTAGAAGCTTTCTTT.